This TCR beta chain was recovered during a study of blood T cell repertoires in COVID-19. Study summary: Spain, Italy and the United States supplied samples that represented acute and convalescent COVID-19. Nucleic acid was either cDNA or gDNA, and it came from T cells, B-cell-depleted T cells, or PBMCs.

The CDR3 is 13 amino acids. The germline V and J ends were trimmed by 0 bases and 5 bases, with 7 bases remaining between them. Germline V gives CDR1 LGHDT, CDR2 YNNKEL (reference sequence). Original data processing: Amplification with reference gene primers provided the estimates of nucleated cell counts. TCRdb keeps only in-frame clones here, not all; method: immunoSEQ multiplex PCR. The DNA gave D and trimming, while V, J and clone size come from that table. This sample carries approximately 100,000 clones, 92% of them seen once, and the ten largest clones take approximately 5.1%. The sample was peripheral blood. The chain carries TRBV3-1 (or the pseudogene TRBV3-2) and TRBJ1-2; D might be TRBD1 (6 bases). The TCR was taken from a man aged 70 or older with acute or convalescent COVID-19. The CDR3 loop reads CASSQETGYGYTF. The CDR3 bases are TGTGCCAGCAGCCAAGAAACAGGGTATGGCTACACCTTC.